These 24 T cell receptor beta chains originate from one sample sequenced in a study of early T cells in non-severe SARS-CoV-2 infection. TCRdb used MiXCR to reprocess the 5' RACE reads, holding one entry per CDR3 protein. Of tens of thousands of distinct CDR3 sequences listed, about 13% are singletons. The sequenced sample was whole blood. These TCRs come from an adult who was a healthcare worker with PCR-confirmed SARS-CoV-2 infection or an uninfected control (not recorded which).

The V call is TRBV11-2, the J call TRBJ2-1; D is ambiguous. V was cut by 1 base and J by 0 bases, with 1 base left in between. The CDR3 has 13 amino acids. Germline V gene lookup returns CDR1 SGHAT and CDR2 FQNNGV. This chain's CDR3 is CASSLASYNEQFF. In DNA form, the CDR3 reads TGTGCCAGCAGCTTAGCCTCCTACAATGAGCAGTTCTTC. The full variable domain, rest sourced from reference TRBV11-2 and TRBJ2-1, is EAGVAQSPRYKIIEKRQSVAFWCNPISGHATLYWYQQILGQGPKLLIQFQNNGVVDDSQLPKDRFSAERLKGVDSTLKIQPAKLEDSAVYLCASSLASYNEQFFGPGTRLTVL.

This clonotype appeared a few times. The chain uses TRBV5-1 and TRBJ2-6; D unclear. Germline values: CDR1 SGHRS, CDR2 YFSETQ. The CDR3 consists of 16 residues. V lost 5 bases and J lost 0, with 12 bases in between. The CDR3 here is CASRPTLGSGANVLTF. The CDR3, as DNA: TGCGCCAGCAGGCCCACTTTAGGCTCTGGGGCCAACGTCCTGACTTTC.

This clonotype showed up just a few times. The chain couples TRBV30 to TRBJ2-1; 10 bases are shared with TRBD1. This CDR3 has 15 residues. Germline trimming cut 4 bases from V and 8 bases from J; bases unmatched to any gene: 11. Germline assignment: CDR1 GTSNPN and CDR2 SVGIG (reference sequence). The DNA for the CDR3 is TGTGCCTGGATGGCGAGGGACAGGGGAGGTGATGAGCAGTTCTTC. Translated, it gives CAWMARDRGGDEQFF.

This clonotype turned up a few times. The chain is built from TRBV5-1 and TRBJ2-3; D assignment may be TRBD1 or TRBD2 (5 bases each). The ends were cut back, 0 bases at V and 2 bases at J, with 7 bases in the middle. Germline CDR1 reads SGHRS; CDR2 reads YFSETQ. CDR3 length: 14 amino acids. The chain's CDR3 is CASSLAGTTDTQYF. CDR3 coding DNA: TGCGCCAGCAGCTTGGCTGGGACCACAGATACGCAGTATTTT.

In its sample, this clonotype was seen a few times. This chain connects TRBV29-1 to TRBJ2-5, with unresolved D. Trimming removed 1 base at V and 2 bases at J, with 5 bases between. The germline CDR1 and CDR2 sequences are SQVTM and ANQGSEA. The CDR3 runs 12 residues. CDR3 residues: CSVEGSQETQYF. The CDR3 DNA follows: TGCAGCGTTGAAGGCAGTCAAGAGACCCAGTACTTC.

Many counts were recorded for this clonotype. V is TRBV12-3 or TRBV12-4 and J is TRBJ2-2; no definite D call. Trimming removed 6 bases from V and 8 bases from J, with 13 bases in between. This CDR3 contains 13 residues. The CDR3 nucleotides are TGTGCCAGCAGCCCCACCGGTGCAGGGGAGCTGTTTTTT. This sequence encodes CASSPTGAGELFF.

This clonotype was found a few times. The V and J genes are TRBV28 and TRBJ2-7, with TRBD2 identical over 9 bases. The germline CDR1 and CDR2 sequences are MDHEN and SYDVKM. J gave up 6 bases and V 8 bases, and 8 bases lay outside the gene matches. The CDR3 covers 13 residues. The CDR3 loop is CASAISGRPEQYF. The CDR3 coding sequence is TGTGCCAGCGCAATTAGCGGGAGACCCGAGCAGTACTTC. Full variable domain (outside the CDR3, taken from reference TRBV28 and TRBJ2-7): DVKVTQSSRYLVKRTGEKVFLECVQDMDHENMFWYRQDPGLGLRLIYFSYDVKMKEKGDIPEGYSVSREKKERFSLILESASTNQTSMYLCASAISGRPEQYFGPGTRLTVT.

This clonotype has more than one count but fewer than ten. The chain carries TRBV2 and TRBJ1-4; 7 bases fit TRBD1. In germline, CDR1 is SNHLY, CDR2 FYNNEI. The CDR3 contains 14 residues. With V trimmed by 6 bases and J by 10 bases, 11 bases remained unmatched. The CDR3 DNA follows: TGTGCCAGCAGGTCGGGACAGTTGGGTCTAAAACTGTTTTTT. Its translation: CASRSGQLGLKLFF. Together with reference TRBV2 and TRBJ1-4, the CDR3 gives the full variable domain: EPEVTQTPSHQVTQMGQEVILRCVPISNHLYFYWYRQILGQKVEFLVSFYNNEISEKSEIFDDQFSVERPDGSNFTLKIRSTKLEDSAMYFCASRSGQLGLKLFFGSGTQLSVL.

The sample holds a few counts of this clonotype. J is TRBJ1-5 and V is TRBV7-9; no reliable D call. Trimming shortened V by 2 bases and J by 7 bases, and 6 bases separated the two germline ends. The CDR3 has 12 amino acids. The V gene's germline CDR1 is SEHNR and CDR2 FQNEAQ (reference sequence). CDR3 loop: CASSLYFQPQHF. The CDR3 DNA sequence: TGTGCCAGCAGCTTATATTTCCAGCCCCAGCATTTT.

Many counts were recorded for this clonotype. The CDR3, as DNA: TGCAGTGCTAGTACCCCAGGGCGGGGCGAGCAGTACTTC. It specifies CSASTPGRGEQYF. This chain connects TRBV20-1 to TRBJ2-7, with D perhaps TRBD2 (6 bases). This CDR3 spans 13 amino acids. The V and J ends lost 3 bases and 6 bases respectively, with 15 bases between them. CDR1 DFQATT and CDR2 SNEGSKA come from the germline V gene (reference sequence).

The chain carries TRBV4-2 and TRBJ2-1; D might be TRBD2 (5 bases). V dropped 3 bases and J dropped 1 base, with 13 bases sitting between them. The CDR3 is 16 residues long. Germline V CDR1 and CDR2: LGHNA, YNFKEQ. The CDR3 loop is CASSQQIASSYNEQFF. The CDR3 nucleotides read TGTGCCAGCAGCCAGCAAATAGCGAGTTCCTACAATGAGCAGTTCTTC.

This clonotype was seen at least ten times. The rearrangement joins TRBV6-5 to TRBJ2-2; D may be TRBD1 (5 bases). Trimming took off 5 bases at V and 5 bases at J, with 9 bases between the two ends. The CDR3 spans 13 residues. Per germline, CDR1 MNHEY and CDR2 SVGAGI. The CDR3 nucleotides read TGTGCCAGCAGTCTGACAGAGACCGGGGAGCTGTTTTTT. The encoded protein is CASSLTETGELFF.

In its sample, this clonotype was seen a few times. V is TRBV6-1 and J is TRBJ1-5, with TRBD1 as a possible D gene (5 bases). Germline V CDR1 and CDR2: MNHNS, SASEGT. Trimming took off 3 bases at V and 0 bases at J, with 12 bases between the two ends. The CDR3 covers 16 residues. DNA for the CDR3: TGTGCCAGCAGTGAGAGGGGCGGATATAGCAATCAGCCCCAGCATTTT. Translation gives CASSERGGYSNQPQHF.

CDR3 residues: CASRGIAYEQYF. CDR3 bases: TGTGCCAGCAGAGGCATTGCCTACGAGCAGTACTTC. V and J are TRBV28 and TRBJ2-7; no clear D. This CDR3 contains 12 residues. V was pared by 6 bases and J by 2 bases, with 8 bases between. Germline V CDR1 and CDR2: MDHEN, SYDVKM.

In its sample, this clonotype was seen many times. V gene TRBV18 combines with J gene TRBJ2-2; D is unclear. Germline V lookup: CDR1 KGHSH, CDR2 LQKENI. V gave up 2 bases and J gave up 4 bases, with 5 bases separating them. CDR3 size: 13 residues. The CDR3 DNA is TGTGCCAGCTCACCAACAACCACCGGGGAGCTGTTTTTT. Protein product: CASSPTTTGELFF.

This clonotype was counted many times. CDR3 amino acids: CASSSTRDTQYF. CDR3 DNA: TGTGCCAGCAGTTCCACACGGGATACGCAGTATTTT. This rearrangement joins TRBV12-3 or TRBV12-4 to TRBJ2-3; no firm D call. CDR3 size: 12 residues. Trimming left V 4 bases short and J 6 bases short, with 8 bases between.

This clonotype came up many times. The chain links TRBV10-3 to TRBJ1-1; no clear D. The V gene's germline CDR1 is ENHRY and CDR2 SYGVKD. The V end was cut by 5 bases, the J end by 7 bases, with 14 bases between. The CDR3 runs 13 residues. CDR3 region: CAISPTLSGEAFF. CDR3 coding DNA: TGTGCCATCAGTCCGACCCTTTCGGGTGAAGCTTTCTTT.

This clonotype was detected ten times or more. This chain connects TRBV28 to TRBJ2-7; D may be TRBD1 or TRBD2 (5 bases each). Germline CDR1 MDHEN, CDR2 SYDVKM. The CDR3 totals 15 residues. Trimming stripped 2 bases from V and 2 bases from J, with 13 bases between. The CDR3 spells CASSLLGTGTYEQYF. The CDR3 DNA reads TGTGCCAGCAGTTTACTAGGGACCGGAACCTACGAGCAGTACTTC.

The rearrangement joins TRBV19 to TRBJ2-1; D uncertain. The CDR3 is 12 amino acids. Germline CDR1 reads LNHDA; CDR2 reads SQIVND (reference sequence). The germline V and J ends were trimmed by 1 base and 7 bases, with 5 bases remaining between them. The CDR3 is CASSIARNEQFF. The CDR3 bases are TGTGCCAGTAGTATAGCCCGGAATGAGCAGTTCTTC.

There are a few counts of this clonotype. The V and J genes are TRBV18 and TRBJ2-7; D unresolved. CDR1 KGHSH and CDR2 LQKENI come from the germline V gene. The CDR3 sequence is 13 residues long. The V end lost 3 bases, the J end lost 4 bases, and 10 bases lay between the germline ends. Here the CDR3 reads CASSPVGFYEQYF. The CDR3, as DNA: TGTGCCAGCTCACCGGTTGGGTTTTACGAGCAGTACTTC.

There are many counts of this clonotype. The gene calls are TRBV6-1 and TRBJ1-5; D is undetermined. The germline gives CDR1 MNHNS, CDR2 SASEGT. V was shortened by 8 bases and J by 1 base, with 3 bases between the two germline ends. The CDR3 runs to 11 residues. CDR3 in amino acids: CASGSNQPQHF. CDR3 DNA: TGTGCCAGCGGGAGCAATCAGCCCCAGCATTTT.

The gene calls are TRBV12-3 or TRBV12-4 and TRBJ1-6; D remains unclear. V was clipped by 5 bases and J by 9 bases, with 14 bases between them. The CDR3 totals 14 residues. The CDR3 bases are TGTGCCAGCAGTCCCCTCGCACCTACTTCACCCCTCCACTTT. It yields the protein CASSPLAPTSPLHF.

This clonotype appeared many times. The V call is TRBV9, the J call TRBJ2-7; D ambiguous. Germline CDR1 SGDLS, CDR2 YYNGEE. The CDR3 has 12 residues. Trimming pared 0 bases from V and 3 bases from J, leaving 4 bases between. The CDR3 DNA sequence: TGTGCCAGCAGCGTAGAGGACTACGAGCAGTACTTC. Its protein product is CASSVEDYEQYF.

This clonotype showed up just a few times. The chain links TRBV3-1 to TRBJ2-7; tentatively, D is TRBD2 (6 bases). V lost 1 base and J lost 0, with 13 bases in between. The CDR3 extends over 16 amino acids. Germline lookup yields CDR1 LGHDT and CDR2 YNNKEL (reference sequence). The DNA for the CDR3 is TGTGCCAGCAGCCAAGGCCTGCGGGATCGCTCCTACGAGCAGTACTTC. Translating gives CASSQGLRDRSYEQYF.